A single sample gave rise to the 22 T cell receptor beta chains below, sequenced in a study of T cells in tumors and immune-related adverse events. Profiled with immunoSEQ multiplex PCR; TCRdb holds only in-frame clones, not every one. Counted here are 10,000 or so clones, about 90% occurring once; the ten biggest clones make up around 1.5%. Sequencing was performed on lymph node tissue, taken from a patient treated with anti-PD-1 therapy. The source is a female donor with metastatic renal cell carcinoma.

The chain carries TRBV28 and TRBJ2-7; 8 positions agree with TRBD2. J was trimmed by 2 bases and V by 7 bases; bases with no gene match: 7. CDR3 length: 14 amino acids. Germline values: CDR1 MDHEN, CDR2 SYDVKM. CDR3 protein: CASTGGGQTYEQYF. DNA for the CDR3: TGTGCCAGCACCGGCGGGGGGCAAACCTACGAGCAGTACTTC.

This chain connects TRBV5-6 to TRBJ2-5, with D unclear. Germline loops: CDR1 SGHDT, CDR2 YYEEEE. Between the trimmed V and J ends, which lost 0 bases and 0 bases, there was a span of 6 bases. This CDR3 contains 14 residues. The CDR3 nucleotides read TGTGCCAGCAGCTTGGCCGAGTACCAAGAGACCCAGTACTTC. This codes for CASSLAEYQETQYF.

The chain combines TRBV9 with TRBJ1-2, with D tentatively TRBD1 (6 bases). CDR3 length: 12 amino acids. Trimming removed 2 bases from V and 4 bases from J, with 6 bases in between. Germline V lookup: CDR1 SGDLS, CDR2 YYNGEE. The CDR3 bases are TGTGCCAGCAGCGTCAGGGGCTATGGCTACACCTTC. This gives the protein CASSVRGYGYTF. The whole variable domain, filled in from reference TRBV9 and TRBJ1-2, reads DSGVTQTPKHLITATGQRVTLRCSPRSGDLSVYWYQQSLDQGLQFLIQYYNGEERAKGNILERFSAQQFPDLHSELNLSSLELGDSALYFCASSVRGYGYTFGSGTRLTVV.

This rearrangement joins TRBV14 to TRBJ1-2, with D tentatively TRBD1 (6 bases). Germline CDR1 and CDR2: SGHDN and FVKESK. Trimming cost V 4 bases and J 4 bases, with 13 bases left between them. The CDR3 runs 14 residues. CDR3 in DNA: TGTGCCAGCAGCCGACAAACAGGGACCTATGGCTACACCTTC. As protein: CASSRQTGTYGYTF.

CDR3 coding DNA: TGTGCCAGCAGCCAAGACCCCGGGACAGGGGGCTATGAGCAGTTCTTC. This sequence encodes CASSQDPGTGGYEQFF. The gene calls are TRBV4-2 and TRBJ2-1, with TRBD1 matching 12 bases. Germline V CDR1 and CDR2: LGHNA, YNFKEQ. V was pared by 0 bases and J by 8 bases, with 5 bases of the junction left unmatched. This CDR3 contains 16 residues.

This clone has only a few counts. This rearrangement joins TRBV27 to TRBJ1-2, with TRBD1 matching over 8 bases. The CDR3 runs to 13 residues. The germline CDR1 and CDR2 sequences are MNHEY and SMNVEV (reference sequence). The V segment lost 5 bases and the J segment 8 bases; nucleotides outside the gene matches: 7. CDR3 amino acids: CASSPGQEQGYTF. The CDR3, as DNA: TGTGCCAGCAGTCCGGGACAGGAACAGGGCTACACCTTC.

Here the CDR3 reads CASSLGRGVQETQYF. The CDR3 DNA reads as TGTGCCAGCAGCTTAGGACGGGGGGTACAAGAGACCCAGTACTTC. The chain carries TRBV7-2 and TRBJ2-5, with 7 bases lining up with TRBD2. Trimming at V came to 1 base and at J to 2 bases, leaving 4 bases not matched to a gene. The length of the CDR3 is 15 residues. CDR1 and CDR2 from the germline V gene are SGHTA and FQGNSA.

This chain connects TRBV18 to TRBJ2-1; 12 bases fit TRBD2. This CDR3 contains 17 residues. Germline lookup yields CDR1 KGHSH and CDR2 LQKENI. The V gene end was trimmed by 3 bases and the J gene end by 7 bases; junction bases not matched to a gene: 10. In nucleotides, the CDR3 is TGTGCCAGCTCACCGGCTCTAGCGGGAGGGGTGAGGAATGAGCAGTTCTTC. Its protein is CASSPALAGGVRNEQFF.

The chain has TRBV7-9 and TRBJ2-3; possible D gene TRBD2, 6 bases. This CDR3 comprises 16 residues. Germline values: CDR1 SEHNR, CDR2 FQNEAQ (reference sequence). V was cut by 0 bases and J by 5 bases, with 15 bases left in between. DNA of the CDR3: TGTGCCAGCAGCTTAGCGGGGGGACCTCTGCGAGATACGCAGTATTTT. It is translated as CASSLAGGPLRDTQYF.

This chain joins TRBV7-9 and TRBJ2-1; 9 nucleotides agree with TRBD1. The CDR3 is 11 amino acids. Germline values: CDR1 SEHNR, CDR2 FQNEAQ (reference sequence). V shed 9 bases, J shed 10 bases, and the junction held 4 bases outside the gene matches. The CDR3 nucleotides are TGTGCCAGAAGTACAGGGGGCGAGCAGTTCTTC. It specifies CARSTGGEQFF.

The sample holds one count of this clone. Here the CDR3 reads CASTLQGYGYTF. CDR3 DNA sequence: TGTGCCAGCACCCTCCAGGGTTATGGCTACACCTTC. V gene TRBV28 combines with J gene TRBJ1-2; maybe TRBD1 (5 bases). Germline V lookup: CDR1 MDHEN, CDR2 SYDVKM. The CDR3 extends over 12 amino acids. V was clipped by 7 bases and J by 5 bases, with 11 bases between them.

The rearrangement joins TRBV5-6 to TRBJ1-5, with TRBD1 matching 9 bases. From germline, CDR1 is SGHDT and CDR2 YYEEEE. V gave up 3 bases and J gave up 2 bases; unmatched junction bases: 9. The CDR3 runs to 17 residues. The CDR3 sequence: CASSSYTGGAGNQPQHF. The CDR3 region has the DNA TGTGCCAGCAGCTCGTATACAGGGGGCGCGGGCAATCAGCCCCAGCATTTT.

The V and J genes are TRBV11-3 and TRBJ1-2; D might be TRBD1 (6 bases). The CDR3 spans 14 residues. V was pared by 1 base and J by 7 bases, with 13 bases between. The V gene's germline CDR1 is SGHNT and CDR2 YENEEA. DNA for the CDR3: TGTGCCAGCAGCTTAGTCCCGGGGGCGCTTGGCTACACCTTC. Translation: CASSLVPGALGYTF.

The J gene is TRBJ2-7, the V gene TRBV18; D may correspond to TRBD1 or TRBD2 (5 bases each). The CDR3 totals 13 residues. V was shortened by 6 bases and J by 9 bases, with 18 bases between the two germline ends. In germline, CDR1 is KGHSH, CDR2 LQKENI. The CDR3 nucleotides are TGTGCCAGCTCGTCCACCGGGGCCGGCGGGCAGTACTTC. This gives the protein CASSSTGAGGQYF. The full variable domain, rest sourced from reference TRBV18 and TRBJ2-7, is NAGVMQNPRHLVRRRGQEARLRCSPMKGHSHVYWYRQLPEEGLKFMVYLQKENIIDESGMPKERFSAEFPKEGPSILRIQQVVRGDSAAYFCASSSTGAGGQYFGPGTRLTVT.

In DNA, the CDR3 is TGTGCCAGCAGTCGGACTAGCAGGCCCCCCACTTACGAGCAGTACTTC. Its translation is CASSRTSRPPTYEQYF. This sequence joins TRBV28 and TRBJ2-7; 8 bases line up with TRBD2. CDR3 size: 16 residues. CDR1 and CDR2 from the germline V gene are MDHEN and SYDVKM. V shed 5 bases, J shed 4 bases, and the junction held 13 bases outside the gene matches.

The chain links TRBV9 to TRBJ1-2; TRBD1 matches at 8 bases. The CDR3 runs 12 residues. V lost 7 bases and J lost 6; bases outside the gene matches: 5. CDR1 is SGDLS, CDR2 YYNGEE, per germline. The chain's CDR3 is CASDRGPDGYTF. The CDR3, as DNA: TGTGCCAGCGACAGGGGACCAGATGGCTACACCTTC.

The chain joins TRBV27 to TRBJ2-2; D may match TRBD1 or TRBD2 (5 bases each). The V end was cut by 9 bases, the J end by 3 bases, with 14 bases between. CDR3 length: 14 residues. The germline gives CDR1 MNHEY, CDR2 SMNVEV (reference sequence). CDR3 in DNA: TGTGCCAGTCGGGACGCTTGGGACACCGGGGAGCTGTTTTTT. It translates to CASRDAWDTGELFF.

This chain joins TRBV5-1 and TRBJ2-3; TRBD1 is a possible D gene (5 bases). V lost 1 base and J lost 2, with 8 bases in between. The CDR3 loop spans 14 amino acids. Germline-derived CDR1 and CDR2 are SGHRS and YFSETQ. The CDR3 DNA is TGCGCCAGCAGCTTGAGGGGTTACACAGATACGCAGTATTTT. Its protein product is CASSLRGYTDTQYF.

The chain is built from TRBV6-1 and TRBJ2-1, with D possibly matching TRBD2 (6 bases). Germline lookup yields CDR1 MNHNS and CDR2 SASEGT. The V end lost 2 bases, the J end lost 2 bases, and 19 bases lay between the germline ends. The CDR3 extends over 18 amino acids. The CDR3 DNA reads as TGTGCCAGCAGTGAATCGGTCTCGGGAGCCCGAACCTACAATGAGCAGTTCTTC. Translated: CASSESVSGARTYNEQFF.

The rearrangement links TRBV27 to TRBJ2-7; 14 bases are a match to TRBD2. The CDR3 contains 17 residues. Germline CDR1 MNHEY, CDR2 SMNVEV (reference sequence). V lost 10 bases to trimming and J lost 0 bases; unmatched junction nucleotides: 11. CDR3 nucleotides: TGTGCCAATCCCCCGGGACTAGCGGGAGCCCTCTCCTACGAGCAGTACTTC. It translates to CANPPGLAGALSYEQYF.

The CDR3 loop reads CASSEQTGLNQPQHF. CDR3 DNA sequence: TGTGCCAGCAGTGAACAGACAGGGTTAAATCAGCCCCAGCATTTT. The V and J genes are TRBV6-1 and TRBJ1-5; 7 nucleotides align to TRBD1. The CDR3 runs to 15 residues. Germline trimming cut 2 bases from V and 4 bases from J; bases unmatched to any gene: 5. Per the germline V gene, CDR1 is MNHNS and CDR2 is SASEGT.

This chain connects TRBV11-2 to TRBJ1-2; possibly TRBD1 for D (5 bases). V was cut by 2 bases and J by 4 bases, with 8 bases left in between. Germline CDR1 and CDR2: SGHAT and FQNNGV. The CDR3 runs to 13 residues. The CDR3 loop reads CASSLNGAYGYTF. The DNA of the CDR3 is TGTGCCAGCAGCTTAAACGGGGCCTATGGCTACACCTTC.